This T cell receptor beta chain was sequenced in a study of T cell responses to AZD1222 COVID-19 vaccine. This CDR3 has 16 residues. Between the trimmed V and J ends, which lost 0 bases and 2 bases, there was a span of 13 bases. Germline lookup yields CDR1 SGDLS and CDR2 YYNGEE. Some clones are missing from TCRdb's copy, which holds only in-frame ones; the method was immunoSEQ multiplex PCR. The sample consists of about 75,000 clones, around 86% of them appearing once. This chain connects TRBV9 to TRBJ2-3; D is perhaps TRBD1 (6 bases). The receptor was derived from an adult who received the AZD1222 COVID-19 vaccine. The sample in question was peripheral blood, obtained 28 days after the second AZD1222 dose. The CDR3 protein is CASSVDRASNTDTQYF. The CDR3 bases are TGTGCCAGCAGCGTAGACAGGGCCTCCAACACAGATACGCAGTATTTT.